The 4 T cell receptor beta chains given below trace back to one sample, sequenced in a study of T-cell memory formation after mild COVID-19. TCRdb itself ran the 5' RACE reads through MiXCR, one entry per CDR3 protein. Found here are approximately 500,000 distinct CDR3 sequences, around 25% of them singletons; the top ten hold around 12%. Sequencing was performed on PBMCs or a T cell subset sorted from them (not recorded which). Receptors were obtained from an adult woman who had mild COVID-19 (a few samples of this study predate the infection). Cell type and time point are not known.

J is TRBJ2-3 and V is TRBV7-9; 8 bases match TRBD1. Matching the DNA end better, TRBJ2-5 makes the J call doubtful. The germline V gene encodes CDR1 SEHNR and CDR2 FQNEAQ (reference sequence). This CDR3 comprises 14 residues. The CDR3 region is CASSYGDRRGTQYF. The CDR3, as DNA: TGTGCCAGCAGCTACGGGGACAGGCGGGGGACCCAGTACTTC.

The J gene is TRBJ2-5, the V gene TRBV3-1; TRBD2 is a possible D gene (6 bases). Germline CDR1 LGHDT, CDR2 YNNKEL (reference sequence). Trimming cost V 0 bases and J 4 bases, with 15 bases left between them. The CDR3 sequence is 16 residues long. The CDR3 DNA reads TGTGCCAGCAGCCAAGATTTCCGAGGGACTCGAGAGACCCAGTACTTC. This sequence encodes CASSQDFRGTRETQYF.

The table lists this clonotype with a few counts. The V call is TRBV29-1, the J call TRBJ1-4; 12 bases agree with TRBD1. Germline CDR1 is SQVTM and CDR2 is ANQGSEA. The CDR3 extends over 16 amino acids. With V trimmed by 4 bases and J by 7 bases, 10 bases remained unmatched. CDR3 sequence: CSVGGTGGWLGEKLFF. CDR3 bases: TGCAGCGTTGGGGGGACAGGGGGCTGGTTAGGTGAAAAACTGTTTTTT.

This clonotype was seen a handful of times. This sequence joins TRBV12-3 or TRBV12-4 and TRBJ2-7; tentative D call: TRBD2 (6 bases). V lost 1 base to trimming and J lost 0 bases, with 10 bases between them. The CDR3 totals 15 residues. CDR3 protein: CASSLVPGGSYEQYF. CDR3 sequence (DNA): TGTGCCAGCAGTTTAGTGCCCGGGGGCTCCTACGAGCAGTACTTC.